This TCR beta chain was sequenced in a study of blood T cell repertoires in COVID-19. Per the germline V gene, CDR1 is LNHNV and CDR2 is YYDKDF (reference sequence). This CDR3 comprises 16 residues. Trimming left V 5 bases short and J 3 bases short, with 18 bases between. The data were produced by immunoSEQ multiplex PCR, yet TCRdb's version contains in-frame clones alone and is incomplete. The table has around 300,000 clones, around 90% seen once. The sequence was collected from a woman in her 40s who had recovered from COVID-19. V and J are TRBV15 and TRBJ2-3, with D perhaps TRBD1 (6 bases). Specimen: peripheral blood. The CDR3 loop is CATSRPSARGTDTQYF. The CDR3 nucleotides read TGTGCCACCAGCCGCCCCTCGGCCAGGGGAACAGATACGCAGTATTTT. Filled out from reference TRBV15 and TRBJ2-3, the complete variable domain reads DAMVIQNPRYQVTQFGKPVTLSCSQTLNHNVMYWYQQKSSQAPKLLFHYYDKDFNNEADTPDNFQSRRPNTSFCFLDIRSPGLGDTAMYLCATSRPSARGTDTQYFGPGTRLTVL.